A single sample gave rise to the 28 T cell receptor beta chains below, sequenced in a study of T cell repertoires in ileal Crohn's disease (dated by TCRdb to about 2019). The method behind the library was the immunoSEQ multiplex PCR assay. The table comes from immuneACCESS by way of TCRdb, which keeps in-frame sequences with V and J called. Part of the clones is missing from these tables; in studies checked, under half for an unresolved V gene and the rest for unknown reasons. Here the sample has about 16,000 clones; more than 55% occur a single time. The ten largest clones represent 4.5% to 5.5% of the sample. Sequenced material: ileal tissue. These receptors were taken from an adult with Crohn's disease.

The CDR3 reads CASSLLAGVYEQYF. As DNA, the CDR3 is TGTGCCAGCAGCTTACTAGCGGGAGTCTACGAGCAGTACTTC. The V and J genes are TRBV11-3 and TRBJ2-7; 10 bases fit TRBD2. The V gene's germline CDR1 is SGHNT and CDR2 YENEEA. The ends lost 2 bases at V and 3 bases at J; junction bases unmatched: 1. This CDR3 spans 14 amino acids.

CDR3 in amino acids: CASRKGSGSPLHF. In nucleotides, the CDR3 is TGTGCCAGCAGAAAGGGGTCAGGTTCACCCCTCCACTTT. The rearrangement uses TRBV27 and TRBJ1-6, with a weak D call TRBD1 (5 bases). The CDR3 has 13 amino acids. CDR1 MNHEY and CDR2 SMNVEV come from the germline V gene (reference sequence). V shed 6 bases and J shed 9 bases, with 12 bases lying between them.

V usage is TRBV27 and J usage is TRBJ1-1, with D perhaps TRBD1 (6 bases). Germline V gene lookup returns CDR1 MNHEY and CDR2 SMNVEV (reference sequence). V lost 5 bases and J 0 bases, leaving 7 bases between the germline ends. The CDR3 sequence is 13 residues long. The CDR3 coding sequence is TGTGCCAGCAGTGGACAGATGAACACTGAAGCTTTCTTT. This translates into CASSGQMNTEAFF.

This clone has just one count. The rearrangement joins TRBV28 to TRBJ1-2; D is perhaps TRBD1 (5 bases). The CDR3 contains 13 residues. The germline CDR1 and CDR2 sequences are MDHEN and SYDVKM. Trimming stripped 7 bases from V and 4 bases from J, with 13 bases between. The CDR3 nucleotides read TGTGCCAGCACGCCTGGGGGGGTCTATGGCTACACCTTC. Protein sequence: CASTPGGVYGYTF.

J is TRBJ1-3 and V is TRBV4-2; 8 positions agree with TRBD1. The germline V gene encodes CDR1 LGHNA and CDR2 YNFKEQ. The length of the CDR3 is 16 residues. The J segment lost 0 bases and the V segment lost 3 bases, leaving 4 bases of the junction unmatched. CDR3 in DNA: TGTGCCAGCAGCCACGACAGGGGTAACTCTGGAAACACCATATATTTT. This sequence encodes CASSHDRGNSGNTIYF.

DNA for the CDR3: TGTGCCAGCAGCTTGCTAGCGGGAGAGGAGACCCAGTACTTC. Translating gives CASSLLAGEETQYF. The chain couples TRBV7-9 to TRBJ2-5, with 10 bases identical to TRBD2. The CDR3 spans 14 residues. V lost 3 bases, J lost 5 bases, and 3 bases stayed unmatched. CDR1 SEHNR and CDR2 FQNEAQ come from the germline V gene (reference sequence).

CDR3 coding DNA: TGTGCCAGCAGCCCCAGACAGTCCTACGAGCAGTACTTC. Encoded protein: CASSPRQSYEQYF. The genes are TRBV7-2 and TRBJ2-7; tentative D call: TRBD1 (5 bases). Trimming pared 5 bases from V and 1 base from J, leaving 9 bases between. The CDR3 extends over 13 amino acids. CDR1 and CDR2 (germline): SGHTA, FQGNSA.

The gene calls are TRBV2 and TRBJ2-1; 10 nucleotides align to TRBD2. Germline trimming cut 6 bases from V and 3 bases from J; bases unmatched to any gene: 5. Germline loops: CDR1 SNHLY, CDR2 FYNNEI. This CDR3 is built from 15 residues. The CDR3 nucleotides read TGTGCCAGCAGGACCGGGACTAGCGACTACAATGAGCAGTTCTTC. This sequence encodes CASRTGTSDYNEQFF.

This rearrangement joins TRBV11-3 to TRBJ2-7; 9 nucleotides agree with TRBD2. The CDR3 loop spans 18 amino acids. Germline CDR1 is SGHNT and CDR2 is YENEEA. V lost 5 bases, J lost 0 bases, and 14 bases stayed unmatched. CDR3 sequence: CASSLLQPSGAHSYEQYF. As DNA, the CDR3 is TGTGCCAGCAGCCTTCTACAGCCTAGCGGGGCCCACTCCTACGAGCAGTACTTC.

The V and J genes are TRBV7-6 and TRBJ2-1; tentative D call: TRBD2 (6 bases). This CDR3 contains 17 residues. CDR1 is SGHVS, CDR2 FNYEAQ, per germline. Trimming cost V 1 base and J 1 base, with 14 bases left between them. The CDR3 loop reads CASSLGSGAVSYNEQFF. CDR3 DNA: TGTGCCAGCAGCTTAGGTTCGGGAGCGGTGTCCTACAATGAGCAGTTCTTC.

With regard to this clone: The junction departs from germline at one end; a sequencing error may be responsible. The DNA for the CDR3 is TGTACCAGCAGCTTGGCCGGGGGGAGTCCAGCGGATACGCAGTATTTT. Translation: CTSSLAGGSPADTQYF. J is TRBJ2-3 and V is TRBV5-6, with TRBD2 matching 7 bases. Germline CDR1 reads SGHDT; CDR2 reads YYEEEE. CDR3 length equals 16 residues.

The chain has TRBV6-4 and TRBJ2-1; D is possibly TRBD2 (6 bases). Germline-derived CDR1 and CDR2 are MRHNA and SNTAGT. The V end lost 4 bases, the J end lost 5 bases, and 9 bases lay between the germline ends. This CDR3 has 13 amino acids. The CDR3 here is CASSAEGNNEQFF. In DNA form, the CDR3 reads TGTGCCAGCAGTGCGGAGGGGAACAATGAGCAGTTCTTC.

In this sample, this clone turned up once. The chain uses TRBV7-8 and TRBJ2-3; weak D call: TRBD1 (6 bases). V was pared by 5 bases and J by 5 bases, with 20 bases between. Germline CDR1 is SGHVS and CDR2 is FQNEAQ. The CDR3 length is 16 residues. The CDR3 spells CASSPTRVGAEDTQYF. The CDR3 coding sequence is TGTGCCAGCAGCCCCACCCGGGTGGGGGCGGAAGATACGCAGTATTTT.

V usage is TRBV19 and J usage is TRBJ1-5; TRBD1 aligns across 10 bases. V lost 3 bases and J lost 3; bases outside the gene matches: 8. Looked up from germline, CDR1 is LNHDA and CDR2 is SQIVND (reference sequence). The CDR3 has 17 residues. The DNA of the CDR3 is TGTGCCAGTAGTATTGAGTGGGGACAGGGGTACAATCAGCCCCAGCATTTT. Its protein is CASSIEWGQGYNQPQHF.

This chain joins TRBV25-1 and TRBJ2-1; 7 bases match TRBD1. CDR1 MGHDK and CDR2 SYGVNS come from the germline V gene. The length of the CDR3 is 14 residues. The J segment lost 2 bases and the V segment lost 2 bases, leaving 0 bases of the junction unmatched. Here the CDR3 reads CASSEQGAYNEQFF. Written as DNA, the CDR3 is TGTGCCAGCAGTGAACAGGGGGCCTACAATGAGCAGTTCTTC. Full variable domain (rest looked up from reference TRBV25-1 and TRBJ2-1): EADIYQTPRYLVIGTGKKITLECSQTMGHDKMYWYQQDPGMELHLIHYSYGVNSTEKGDLSSESTVSRIRTEHFPLTLESARPSHTSQYLCASSEQGAYNEQFFGPGTRLTVL.

The chain links TRBV7-9 to TRBJ1-2; D gene unclear. CDR1 and CDR2 from the germline V gene are SEHNR and FQNEAQ (reference sequence). The CDR3 has 14 amino acids. Deletions cut 1 base from V and 4 bases from J, with 10 bases between. The CDR3 DNA is TGTGCCAGCAGCTTAGACGGAGGGATCTATGGCTACACCTTC. Translated: CASSLDGGIYGYTF.

The V call is TRBV2, the J call TRBJ2-7; 11 bases fit TRBD2. Germline-derived CDR1 and CDR2 are SNHLY and FYNNEI. The trim removed 4 bases at V and 6 bases at J, leaving 5 bases unmatched. The CDR3 covers 14 residues. For the CDR3, the DNA is TGTGCCAGCAGTGCACTAGCGGGAGTTGGCGAGCAGTACTTC. Translation: CASSALAGVGEQYF.

This chain connects TRBV7-9 to TRBJ2-3, with 11 nucleotides matching TRBD2. After removal of 8 bases from V and 6 bases from J, the junction contained 16 bases not matched to a gene. CDR3 size: 17 residues. Germline V CDR1 and CDR2: SEHNR, FQNEAQ (reference sequence). In DNA form, the CDR3 reads TGTGCCAGCCCACAATCCGGGCTAGCGGGGGGAAGGGATACGCAGTATTTT. Amino acid sequence: CASPQSGLAGGRDTQYF.

The chain combines TRBV7-3 with TRBJ2-3, with TRBD2 matching over 14 bases. Germline CDR1 and CDR2: SGHTA and FQGTGA. V gave up 4 bases and J gave up 3 bases; unmatched junction bases: 9. This CDR3 has 18 residues. This CDR3 is CASSSPGTSGSRTDTQYF. DNA for the CDR3: TGTGCCAGCAGCTCCCCCGGGACTAGCGGGAGTAGGACAGATACGCAGTATTTT.

This rearrangement joins TRBV10-3 to TRBJ1-1, with D unresolved. The V end lost 0 bases, the J end lost 0 bases, and 8 bases lay between the germline ends. The germline gives CDR1 ENHRY, CDR2 SYGVKD. This CDR3 contains 15 residues. Written as DNA, the CDR3 is TGTGCCATCAGTGAGTCAGGAGGAATGAACACTGAAGCTTTCTTT. This encodes CAISESGGMNTEAFF.

The chain recombines TRBV9 with TRBJ2-3, with a possible D match to TRBD1 (6 bases). Germline assignment: CDR1 SGDLS and CDR2 YYNGEE. CDR3 size: 15 residues. Trimming left V 2 bases short and J 8 bases short, with 18 bases between. CDR3 nucleotide sequence: TGTGCCAGCAGCGTGGACTCGTACAGGGCCGGTACGCAGTATTTT. Translating it yields CASSVDSYRAGTQYF.

The rearrangement joins TRBV4-1 to TRBJ1-5; TRBD1 aligns across 10 bases. The CDR3 contains 18 residues. V was pared by 4 bases and J by 3 bases, with 12 bases of the junction left unmatched. In germline, CDR1 is MGHRA, CDR2 YSYEKL. CDR3 DNA: TGCGCCAGCAGCCTTGTTTGGGGACAGGGGTTTAACAATCAGCCCCAGCATTTT. Translation: CASSLVWGQGFNNQPQHF.

Sample share makes this clone medium-sized. The rearrangement uses TRBV5-1 and TRBJ2-3; TRBD2 aligns across 13 bases. CDR3 length: 16 residues. From germline, CDR1 is SGHRS and CDR2 YFSETQ. With 4 bases clipped from V and 3 bases from J, the junction kept 5 bases outside the gene matches. The CDR3 nucleotides are TGCGCCAGCAGCACAGGGACTAGCGGGATAACAGATACGCAGTATTTT. Translated, it gives CASSTGTSGITDTQYF.

This clone was counted between two and nine times. Within the sample, other DNA sequences also encode this same CDR3. This rearrangement joins TRBV2 to TRBJ1-5, with D possibly matching TRBD1 (6 bases). V was pared by 6 bases and J by 4 bases, with 10 bases between. Germline-derived CDR1 and CDR2 are SNHLY and FYNNEI. The CDR3 sequence is 13 residues long. The CDR3 nucleotides read TGTGCCAGCAGACGGACAGTTAATCAGCCCCAGCATTTT. As protein: CASRRTVNQPQHF.

This clone was counted only a few times. This chain uses TRBV6-4 with TRBJ2-3; 10 bases are a match to TRBD2. Germline values: CDR1 MRHNA, CDR2 SNTAGT. The CDR3 runs 15 residues. Trimming took 2 bases from V and 4 from J; bases not matched to a gene: 3. DNA for the CDR3: TGTGCCAGCAGTGACAGCGGGGGGGAATCAGATACGCAGTATTTT. Protein sequence: CASSDSGGESDTQYF.

This clone was seen once. The rearrangement joins TRBV2 to TRBJ1-2; 8 bases line up with TRBD1. Germline V gene sequence: CDR1 SNHLY, CDR2 FYNNEI. J gave up 3 bases and V 2 bases, and 2 bases lay outside the gene matches. This CDR3 comprises 14 residues. The CDR3 bases are TGTGCCAGCAGTGAACAGGGGGCTGACTATGGCTACACCTTC. As protein: CASSEQGADYGYTF.

This clone was counted only a few times. The chain links TRBV9 to TRBJ1-4, with D possibly matching TRBD1 (5 bases). Germline lookup yields CDR1 SGDLS and CDR2 YYNGEE. The CDR3 has 15 residues. V shed 4 bases and J shed 6 bases, with 16 bases lying between them. The CDR3 region has the DNA TGTGCCAGCAGCCCCCTTTGGGGGGATGATGAAAAACTGTTTTTT. Translating gives CASSPLWGDDEKLFF. The full variable domain, rest sourced from reference TRBV9 and TRBJ1-4, is DSGVTQTPKHLITATGQRVTLRCSPRSGDLSVYWYQQSLDQGLQFLIQYYNGEERAKGNILERFSAQQFPDLHSELNLSSLELGDSALYFCASSPLWGDDEKLFFGSGTQLSVL.

Here the CDR3 DNA reads TGTGCCAGCATTATAGACAGCAGCTCCTATAATTCACCCCTCCACTTT. Protein product: CASIIDSSSYNSPLHF. The rearrangement links TRBV2 to TRBJ1-6, with D possibly matching TRBD1 (5 bases). Germline V gene lookup returns CDR1 SNHLY and CDR2 FYNNEI. The V and J ends lost 7 bases and 0 bases respectively, with 13 bases between them. This CDR3 comprises 16 residues.